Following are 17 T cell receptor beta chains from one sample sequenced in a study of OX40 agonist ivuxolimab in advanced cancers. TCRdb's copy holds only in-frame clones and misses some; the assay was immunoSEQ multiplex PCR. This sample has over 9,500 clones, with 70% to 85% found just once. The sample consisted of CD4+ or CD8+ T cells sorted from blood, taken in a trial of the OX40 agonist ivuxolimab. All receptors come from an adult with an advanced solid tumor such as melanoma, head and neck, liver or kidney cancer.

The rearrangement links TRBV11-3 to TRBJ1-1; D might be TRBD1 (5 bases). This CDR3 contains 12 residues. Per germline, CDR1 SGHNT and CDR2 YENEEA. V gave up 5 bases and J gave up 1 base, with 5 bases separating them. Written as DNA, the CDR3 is TGTGCCAGCAGCCAGGGGAACACTGAAGCTTTCTTT. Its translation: CASSQGNTEAFF.

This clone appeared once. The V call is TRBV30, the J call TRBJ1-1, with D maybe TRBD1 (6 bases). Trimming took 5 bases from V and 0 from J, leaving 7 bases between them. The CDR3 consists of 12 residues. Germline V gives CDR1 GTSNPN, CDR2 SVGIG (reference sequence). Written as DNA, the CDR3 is TGTGCCTGGGGACAGCTGAACACTGAAGCTTTCTTT. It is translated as CAWGQLNTEAFF.

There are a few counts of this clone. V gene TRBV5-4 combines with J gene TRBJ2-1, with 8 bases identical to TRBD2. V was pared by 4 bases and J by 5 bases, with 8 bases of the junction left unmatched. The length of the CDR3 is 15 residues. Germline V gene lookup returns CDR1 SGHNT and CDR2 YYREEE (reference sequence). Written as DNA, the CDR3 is TGTGCCAGCAGCCGAGTAGCGGGGCCCAACAATGAGCAGTTCTTC. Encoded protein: CASSRVAGPNNEQFF.

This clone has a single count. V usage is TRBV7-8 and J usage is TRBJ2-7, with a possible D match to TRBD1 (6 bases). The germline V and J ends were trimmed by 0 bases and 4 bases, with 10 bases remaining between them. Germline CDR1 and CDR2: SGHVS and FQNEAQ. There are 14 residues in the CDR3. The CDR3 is CASSLATGWYEQYF. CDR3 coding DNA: TGTGCCAGCAGCTTAGCTACAGGGTGGTACGAGCAGTACTTC. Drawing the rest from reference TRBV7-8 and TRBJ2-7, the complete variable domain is GAGVSQSPRYKVAKRGQDVALRCDPISGHVSLFWYQQALGQGPEFLTYFQNEAQLDKSGLPSDRFFAERPEGSVSTLKIQRTQQEDSAVYLCASSLATGWYEQYFGPGTRLTVT.

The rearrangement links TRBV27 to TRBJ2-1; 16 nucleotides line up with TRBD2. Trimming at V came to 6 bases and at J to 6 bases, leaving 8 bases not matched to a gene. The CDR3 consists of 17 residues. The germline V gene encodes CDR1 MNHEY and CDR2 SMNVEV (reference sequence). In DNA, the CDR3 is TGTGCCAGCAGCCCGGGACTAGCGGGAGGGGGGGGCAATGAGCAGTTCTTC. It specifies CASSPGLAGGGGNEQFF.

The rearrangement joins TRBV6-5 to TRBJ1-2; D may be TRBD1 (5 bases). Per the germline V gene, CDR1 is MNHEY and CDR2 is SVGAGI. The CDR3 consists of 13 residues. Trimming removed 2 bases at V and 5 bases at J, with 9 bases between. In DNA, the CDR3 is TGTGCCAGCAGTTACCATGGGACTTATGGCTACACCTTC. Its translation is CASSYHGTYGYTF.

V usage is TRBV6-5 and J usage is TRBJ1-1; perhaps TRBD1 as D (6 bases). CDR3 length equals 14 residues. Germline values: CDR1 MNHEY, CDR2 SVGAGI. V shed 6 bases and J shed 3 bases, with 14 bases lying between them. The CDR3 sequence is CASRTSNRDTEAFF. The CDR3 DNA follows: TGTGCCAGCAGGACGAGCAACAGGGACACTGAAGCTTTCTTT.

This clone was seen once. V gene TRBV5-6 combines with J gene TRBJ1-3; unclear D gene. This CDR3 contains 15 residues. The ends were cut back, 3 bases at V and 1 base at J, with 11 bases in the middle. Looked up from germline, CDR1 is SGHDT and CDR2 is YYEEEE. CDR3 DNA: TGTGCCAGCAGCTGGGGTGGCAGTTCTGGAAACACCATATATTTT. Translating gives CASSWGGSSGNTIYF.

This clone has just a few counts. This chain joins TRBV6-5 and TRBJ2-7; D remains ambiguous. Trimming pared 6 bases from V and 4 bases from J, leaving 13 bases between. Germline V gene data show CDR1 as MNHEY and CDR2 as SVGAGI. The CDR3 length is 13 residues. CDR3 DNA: TGTGCCAGCAGCGTCGGCGAGACGTACGAGCAGTACTTC. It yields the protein CASSVGETYEQYF.

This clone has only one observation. Here the CDR3 DNA reads TGTGCCAGCAGTACCCCGCGGACAGGGGGCTACAATGAGCAGTTCTTC. It codes for CASSTPRTGGYNEQFF. V gene TRBV28 combines with J gene TRBJ2-1; TRBD1 agrees at 10 bases. The CDR3 is 16 residues long. J lost 3 bases, V lost 5 bases, and 7 bases had no gene match. Germline lookup yields CDR1 MDHEN and CDR2 SYDVKM.

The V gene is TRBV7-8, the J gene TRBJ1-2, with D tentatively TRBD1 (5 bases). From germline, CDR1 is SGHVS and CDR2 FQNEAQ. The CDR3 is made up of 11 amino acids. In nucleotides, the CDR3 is TGTTTTGTACGGGGGGACTATGGCTACACCTTC. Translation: CFVRGDYGYTF.

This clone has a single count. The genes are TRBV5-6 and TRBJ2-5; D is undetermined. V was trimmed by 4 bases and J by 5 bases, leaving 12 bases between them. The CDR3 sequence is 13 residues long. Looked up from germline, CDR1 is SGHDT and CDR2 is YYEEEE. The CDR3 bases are TGTGCCAGCAGCCGGTCCACCGGGGAGACCCAGTACTTC. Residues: CASSRSTGETQYF.

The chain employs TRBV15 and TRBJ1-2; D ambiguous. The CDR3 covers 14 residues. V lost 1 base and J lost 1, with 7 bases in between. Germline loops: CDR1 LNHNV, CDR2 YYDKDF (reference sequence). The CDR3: CATSRVYSNYGYTF. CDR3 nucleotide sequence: TGTGCCACCAGCAGAGTTTATAGTAACTATGGCTACACCTTC.

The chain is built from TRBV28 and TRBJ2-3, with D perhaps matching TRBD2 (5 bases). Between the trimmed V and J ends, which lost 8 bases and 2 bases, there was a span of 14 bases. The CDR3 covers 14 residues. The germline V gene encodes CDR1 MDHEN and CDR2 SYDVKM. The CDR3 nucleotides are TGTGCCAGCGCGGTGGGAGTACTCACAGATACGCAGTATTTT. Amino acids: CASAVGVLTDTQYF.

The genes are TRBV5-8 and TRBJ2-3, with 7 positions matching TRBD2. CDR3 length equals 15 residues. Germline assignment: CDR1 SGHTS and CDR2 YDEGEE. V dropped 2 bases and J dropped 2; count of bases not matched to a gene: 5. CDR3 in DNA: TGTGCCAGCAGCTTCGGGCTAGCGGACACAGATACGCAGTATTTT. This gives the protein CASSFGLADTDTQYF.

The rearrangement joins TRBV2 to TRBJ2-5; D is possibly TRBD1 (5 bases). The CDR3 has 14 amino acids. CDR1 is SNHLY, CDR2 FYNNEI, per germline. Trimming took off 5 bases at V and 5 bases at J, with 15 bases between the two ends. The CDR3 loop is CASSPAVGVETQYF. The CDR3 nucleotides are TGTGCCAGCAGTCCGGCTGTAGGGGTTGAGACCCAGTACTTC.

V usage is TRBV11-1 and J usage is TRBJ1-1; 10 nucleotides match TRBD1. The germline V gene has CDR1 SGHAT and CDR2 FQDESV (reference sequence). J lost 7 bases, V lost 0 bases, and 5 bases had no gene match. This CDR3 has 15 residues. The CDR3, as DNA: TGTGCCAGCAGCTTAGCGGGACAGGGGTCTAGTGAAGCTTTCTTT. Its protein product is CASSLAGQGSSEAFF.